The entry that follows covers one T cell receptor (beta chain) sequence. What antigen it recognizes has not been identified. One base away there is no much larger clone; base qualities are not given. At the DNA level, this CDR3 is encoded by other sequences in the same sample as well. This specimen comes from a study of blood T cell repertoires in COVID-19 (dated by TCRdb to the early 2020s). Some background on the complete study: Samples from collaborators originated in the United States, Italy and Spain and spanned both the acute and convalescent phases of COVID-19. The prospective study material was composed of cDNA or gDNA derived from T cells, B-cell-depleted T cells, or PBMCs. Subjects who had been exposed to COVID-19, were actively infected with it, or had recovered from it provided the deeply sampled blood TCRbeta repertoires that made up the dataset. The repertoires were made available in a free public database intended to serve as a resource for research on the immune response to SARS-CoV-2. The samples were drawn from the first 160 participants of the ongoing ImmuneRACE study and from 950 to 1,500 subjects provided by 6 global collaborators. Nearly every sample came with metadata listing a de-identified subject ID, COVID-19 status, age in years and sex. Where available, HLA class I and class II types were obtained from metadata supplied by the sample provider rather than from assay-based typing.

TCRbeta CDR3 regions were amplified from genomic DNA using the immunoSEQ Assay, a bias-controlled multiplex PCR. For the original study's pipeline: The number of nucleated cells in each sample was estimated from the amplification of reference gene primers within the assay. To quantify the absolute abundance of each unique TCRbeta CDR3 rearrangement, sequence reads were collapsed and filtered. Productive Simpson clonality was computed per sample as the square root of Simpson's diversity index over productive rearrangements. Entries here come from immuneACCESS through TCRdb and include only in-frame sequences with V and J called. Some clones fail to appear in such tables; in the studies checked, an unresolved V gene covers under half of the shortfall, and the cause of the remainder is unknown. V, J and clone size reflect that table, while D and trimming were determined from the DNA. The sample contains about 440,000 clones, 90% of them found a single time. The biggest ten clones account for 0.55% to 0.75% of the sample.

Study-level results and caveats: The amount of clinical and demographic metadata varied by source and participant and was provided uncurated.

Participants in the prospective study were enrolled through a virtual design, were aged about 18 to 90 years, and lived in about two dozen United States geographic areas. In the prospective study, participants were assigned to cohorts based on the clinical history participants reported in a screening survey and a study questionnaire. For ImmuneRACE Cohort 3, a participant was defined as recovered based on two consecutive negative NP/OP PCR tests, clearance by a healthcare professional, or resolution of symptoms. In the prospective study, mobile phlebotomists collected whole blood, serum and a nasopharyngeal or oropharyngeal swab from each participant. Additional blood draws and questionnaires over an approximately 2-month period could optionally be provided by prospective study participants. Prospective study blood samples were shipped either frozen or at room temperature before DNA extraction.

The germline V gene specifies SNHLY as CDR1 and FYNNEI as CDR2. The CDR3 sequence holds 11 residues, the cysteine and phenylalanine included. The sequence is cut down to CDR3 DNA, 33 bases in frame from base 1. V is cut by 3 bases and J by 5 bases, and the space between the germline ends is 4 bases. Recombination joined TRBV2 with TRBJ2-5; no D gene call is confident. Sample: PBMCs or T cells enriched from blood (not recorded which). This receptor was identified in a man aged 18 to 35 who had recovered from COVID-19. The sequenced DNA is TGTGCCAGCAGTGAGAGGGAGACCCAGTACTTC. It translates to CASSERETQYF.